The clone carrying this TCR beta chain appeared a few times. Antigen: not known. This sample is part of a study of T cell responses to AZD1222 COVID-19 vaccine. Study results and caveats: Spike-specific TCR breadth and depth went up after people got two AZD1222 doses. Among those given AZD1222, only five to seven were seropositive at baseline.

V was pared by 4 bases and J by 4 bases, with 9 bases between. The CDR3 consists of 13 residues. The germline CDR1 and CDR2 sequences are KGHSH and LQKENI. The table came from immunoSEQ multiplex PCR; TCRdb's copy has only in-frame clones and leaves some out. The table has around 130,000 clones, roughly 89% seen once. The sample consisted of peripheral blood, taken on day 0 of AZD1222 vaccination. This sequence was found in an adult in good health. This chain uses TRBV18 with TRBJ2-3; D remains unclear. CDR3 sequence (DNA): TGTGCCAGCTCACTGCTGAACGCAGATACGCAGTATTTT. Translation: CASSLLNADTQYF.